The 27 T cell receptor beta chains presented below share a single source sample, sequenced in a study of blood T cell repertoires in COVID-19. Clones were read by immunoSEQ multiplex PCR, and TCRdb kept only the in-frame ones, dropping some. The sample lists about 410,000 clones, roughly 88% seen once, with around 0.6% in the top ten. The sample taken for sequencing was PBMCs or T cells enriched from blood (not recorded which). The receptors were sampled from a man aged 18-30 years who had recovered from COVID-19.

The V gene is TRBV19, the J gene TRBJ1-4, with a tentative D call TRBD1 (6 bases). Looked up from germline, CDR1 is LNHDA and CDR2 is SQIVND (reference sequence). The CDR3 extends over 15 amino acids. Trimming pared 6 bases from V and 0 bases from J, leaving 11 bases between. The CDR3 DNA follows: TGTGCCAGTAGCACAGGGTGGGCAACTAATGAAAAACTGTTTTTT. Encoded protein: CASSTGWATNEKLFF.

The chain joins TRBV27 to TRBJ2-7; 9 bases are a match to TRBD2. The germline V gene encodes CDR1 MNHEY and CDR2 SMNVEV (reference sequence). Trimming cost V 0 bases and J 3 bases; bases outside gene matches: 6. The CDR3 has 16 residues. The DNA for the CDR3 is TGTGCCAGCAGTTTATCAGGCGGGAGGGCCAACTACGAGCAGTACTTC. This translates into CASSLSGGRANYEQYF.

The chain has TRBV7-2 and TRBJ1-1, with D possibly TRBD1 on 5 matching bases. Germline values: CDR1 SGHTA, CDR2 FQGNSA. The CDR3 sequence is 16 residues long. The germline V and J ends were trimmed by 1 base and 1 base, with 13 bases remaining between them. The DNA for the CDR3 is TGTGCCAGCAGCTTAGGGTTTCACAGGAAGAACACTGAAGCTTTCTTT. Amino acid sequence: CASSLGFHRKNTEAFF. Supplemented by reference TRBV7-2 and TRBJ1-1, the full variable domain reads GAGVSQSPSNKVTEKGKDVELRCDPISGHTALYWYRQSLGQGLEFLIYFQGNSAPDKSGLPSDRFSAERTGGSVSTLTIQRTQQEDSAVYLCASSLGFHRKNTEAFFGQGTRLTVV.

CDR3 amino acids: CASSEGGISEAFF. The DNA for the CDR3 is TGCGCCAGCAGTGAGGGGGGGATTTCTGAAGCTTTCTTT. The rearrangement uses TRBV10-1 and TRBJ1-1, with TRBD1 as a possible D gene (5 bases). V lost 2 bases and J lost 6, with 10 bases in between. Germline CDR1 is WNHNN and CDR2 is SYGVQD (reference sequence). The CDR3 has 13 residues.

J is TRBJ1-2 and V is TRBV2; 7 bases agree with TRBD1. The CDR3 runs to 16 residues. Trimming at V came to 7 bases and at J to 0 bases, leaving 11 bases not matched to a gene. Germline CDR1 reads SNHLY; CDR2 reads FYNNEI. In DNA form, the CDR3 reads TGTGCCAGCACTCCCGAGGGGGCGCGGGCTAACTATGGCTACACCTTC. This sequence encodes CASTPEGARANYGYTF.

This CDR3 is CASKPTQGFYGYTF. Written as DNA, the CDR3 is TGCGCCAGCAAACCAACACAGGGGTTCTATGGCTACACCTTC. V and J are TRBV4-1 and TRBJ1-2; 7 nucleotides align to TRBD1. The CDR3 contains 14 residues. The germline gives CDR1 MGHRA, CDR2 YSYEKL. Germline trimming cut 7 bases from V and 4 bases from J; bases unmatched to any gene: 9.

This clone came up once. The V call is TRBV7-8, the J call TRBJ1-4, with 7 bases aligning to TRBD1. The junction had 1 base not matched to a gene; V was cut back by 4 bases and J by 5 bases. The CDR3 contains 13 residues. CDR1 is SGHVS and CDR2 is FQNEAQ in the germline V gene. CDR3 coding DNA: TGTGCCAGCAGCTCGGACAGGAATGAAAAACTGTTTTTT. This sequence encodes CASSSDRNEKLFF.

This rearrangement joins TRBV30 to TRBJ2-7; D is perhaps TRBD1 (6 bases). V was shortened by 2 bases and J by 5 bases, with 16 bases between the two germline ends. CDR1 and CDR2 (germline): GTSNPN, SVGIG (reference sequence). The CDR3 has 14 amino acids. The chain's CDR3 is CAWSPSTGQNEQYF. CDR3 nucleotides: TGTGCCTGGAGTCCATCTACAGGGCAGAACGAGCAGTACTTC.

This chain joins TRBV19 and TRBJ1-4; D is perhaps TRBD1 (6 bases). The germline V and J ends were trimmed by 6 bases and 4 bases, with 15 bases remaining between them. Per germline, CDR1 LNHDA and CDR2 SQIVND (reference sequence). The CDR3 covers 15 residues. The CDR3 reads CASRTPGTHNEKLFF. The CDR3 nucleotides read TGTGCCAGTAGGACCCCCGGGACACATAATGAAAAACTGTTTTTT.

The rearrangement links TRBV5-1 to TRBJ2-2, with D uncertain. The CDR3 length is 16 residues. In germline, CDR1 is SGHRS, CDR2 YFSETQ. V shed 2 bases and J shed 1 base, with 12 bases lying between them. CDR3 sequence (DNA): TGCGCCAGCAGCTTATCACAGCATGTGAACACCGGGGAGCTGTTTTTT. Translating it yields CASSLSQHVNTGELFF. The full variable domain, with the rest looked up from reference TRBV5-1 and TRBJ2-2, is KAGVTQTPRYLIKTRGQQVTLSCSPISGHRSVSWYQQTPGQGLQFLFEYFSETQRNKGNFPGRFSGRQFSNSRSEMNVSTLELGDSALYLCASSLSQHVNTGELFFGEGSRLTVL.

This clone was recorded only once. V and J are TRBV30 and TRBJ1-5; TRBD1 matches at 7 bases. Germline V gene sequence: CDR1 GTSNPN, CDR2 SVGIG (reference sequence). V gave up 1 base and J gave up 7 bases; unmatched junction bases: 7. CDR3 size: 14 residues. CDR3: CAWSEPHRGQPQHF. CDR3 sequence (DNA): TGTGCCTGGAGTGAACCCCACAGGGGACAGCCCCAGCATTTT. The whole variable domain, remainder taken from reference TRBV30 and TRBJ1-5, is SQTIHQWPATLVQPVGSPLSLECTVEGTSNPNLYWYRQAAGRGLQLLFYSVGIGQISSEVPQNLSASRPQDRQFILSSKKLLLSDSGFYLCAWSEPHRGQPQHFGDGTRLSIL.

The gene calls are TRBV4-1 and TRBJ1-3; D might be TRBD1 (5 bases). Between the trimmed V and J ends, which lost 1 base and 7 bases, there was a span of 20 bases. The germline gives CDR1 MGHRA, CDR2 YSYEKL. The CDR3 sequence is 17 residues long. The CDR3 protein is CASSQVNYDSTVNTIYF. The CDR3 DNA follows: TGCGCCAGCAGCCAAGTTAACTATGACAGCACGGTGAACACCATATATTTT.

The chain's CDR3 is CASKRNRDHQPQHF. CDR3 bases: TGTGCCAGCAAACGGAACAGGGATCATCAGCCCCAGCATTTT. The chain has TRBV28 and TRBJ1-5; perhaps TRBD1 as D (6 bases). The length of the CDR3 is 14 residues. The germline gives CDR1 MDHEN, CDR2 SYDVKM. Trimming removed 7 bases from V and 5 bases from J, with 15 bases in between.

Note on this clone: The sample carries other DNA sequences with the same CDR3. V usage is TRBV28 and J usage is TRBJ2-7, with a tentative D call TRBD1 (6 bases). Germline lookup yields CDR1 MDHEN and CDR2 SYDVKM. The CDR3 has 13 residues. Trimming left V 5 bases short and J 2 bases short, with 10 bases between. The CDR3 DNA reads as TGTGCCAGCAGTCCAGGACAGACCTACGAGCAGTACTTC. Translating gives CASSPGQTYEQYF.

J is TRBJ2-7 and V is TRBV19; 7 nucleotides agree with TRBD1. The CDR3 has 15 residues. V gave up 4 bases and J gave up 3 bases; unmatched junction bases: 9. Germline loops: CDR1 LNHDA, CDR2 SQIVND (reference sequence). The CDR3: CASSTNRGRGYEQYF. Here the CDR3 DNA reads TGTGCCAGTAGTACGAACAGGGGCCGCGGCTACGAGCAGTACTTC.

The rearrangement joins TRBV7-9 to TRBJ1-1, with unresolved D. Germline CDR1 SEHNR, CDR2 FQNEAQ (reference sequence). Trimming pared 1 base from V and 0 bases from J, leaving 12 bases between. CDR3 length equals 16 residues. In nucleotides, the CDR3 is TGTGCCAGCAGCTTAGGGGCAGGACTTATGAACACTGAAGCTTTCTTT. Encoded protein: CASSLGAGLMNTEAFF. The complete variable domain, with remaining parts taken from reference TRBV7-9 and TRBJ1-1, reads DTGVSQNPRHKITKRGQNVTFRCDPISEHNRLYWYRQTLGQGPEFLTYFQNEAQLEKSRLLSDRFSAERPKGSFSTLEIQRTEQGDSAMYLCASSLGAGLMNTEAFFGQGTRLTVV.

The chain is built from TRBV7-8 and TRBJ2-7; TRBD2 matches 11 bases. The trim removed 5 bases at V and 3 bases at J, leaving 3 bases unmatched. This CDR3 contains 14 residues. The germline gives CDR1 SGHVS, CDR2 FQNEAQ. CDR3 coding DNA: TGTGCCAGCAGCCGAGGACTAGCGGGCTACGAGCAGTACTTC. Encoded protein: CASSRGLAGYEQYF.

This chain joins TRBV29-1 and TRBJ1-2; tentative D call: TRBD1 (5 bases). CDR3 size: 12 residues. In germline, CDR1 is SQVTM, CDR2 ANQGSEA. Trimming left V 3 bases short and J 8 bases short, with 13 bases between. The CDR3 reads CSVDGKGHGYTF. CDR3 in DNA: TGCAGCGTTGATGGAAAGGGGCACGGCTACACCTTC.

Comment on this clone: The same CDR3 also results from other DNA sequences found in this sample. The chain links TRBV19 to TRBJ1-1; maybe TRBD1 (5 bases). The ends were cut back, 3 bases at V and 1 base at J, with 6 bases in the middle. Per germline, CDR1 LNHDA and CDR2 SQIVND (reference sequence). This CDR3 contains 13 residues. Written as DNA, the CDR3 is TGTGCCAGTAGTATCGGGGGGAACACTGAAGCTTTCTTT. Translated: CASSIGGNTEAFF.

This clone was found once. The chain couples TRBV20-1 to TRBJ1-4, with D unresolved. The CDR3 is made up of 13 amino acids. Trimming took 3 bases from V and 8 from J, leaving 13 bases between them. Per germline, CDR1 DFQATT and CDR2 SNEGSKA (reference sequence). CDR3 in amino acids: CSASRGREEKLFF. DNA of the CDR3: TGCAGTGCTAGTAGAGGGAGGGAAGAAAAACTGTTTTTT.

This clone was observed a handful of times. The chain employs TRBV27 and TRBJ1-1; 9 bases agree with TRBD1. The germline V gene encodes CDR1 MNHEY and CDR2 SMNVEV (reference sequence). With V trimmed by 5 bases and J by 7 bases, 8 bases remained unmatched. The CDR3 loop spans 14 amino acids. The CDR3 spells CASSDRDREGEAFF. The CDR3 bases are TGTGCCAGCAGTGATAGGGACAGGGAGGGTGAAGCTTTCTTT.

The V and J genes are TRBV19 and TRBJ1-2, with D unresolved. The ends were cut back, 3 bases at V and 6 bases at J, with 11 bases in the middle. The CDR3 runs 13 residues. Germline V gene data show CDR1 as LNHDA and CDR2 as SQIVND (reference sequence). The CDR3 region has the DNA TGTGCCAGTAGTATTGCCTGGGAGCATGGCTACACCTTC. Encoded protein: CASSIAWEHGYTF. The whole variable domain, filled in from reference TRBV19 and TRBJ1-2, reads DGGITQSPKYLFRKEGQNVTLSCEQNLNHDAMYWYRQDPGQGLRLIYYSQIVNDFQKGDIAEGYSVSREKKESFPLTVTSAQKNPTAFYLCASSIAWEHGYTFGSGTRLTVV.

The rearrangement uses TRBV3-1 (or the pseudogene TRBV3-2) and TRBJ1-6; maybe TRBD1 (6 bases). The CDR3 is 14 residues long. Germline V CDR1 and CDR2: LGHDT, YNNKEL (reference sequence). The germline V and J ends were trimmed by 4 bases and 7 bases, with 11 bases remaining between them. CDR3 loop: CASSRTGSNSPLHF. CDR3 DNA: TGTGCCAGCAGCCGCACAGGGTCCAATTCACCCCTCCACTTT.

The chain is built from TRBV7-2 and TRBJ1-1; 9 bases fit TRBD1. Germline CDR1 SGHTA, CDR2 FQGNSA. Losses at the gene ends were 1 base for V and 0 bases for J; bases not matched to a gene: 6. The length of the CDR3 is 17 residues. CDR3 bases: TGTGCCAGCAGCTTAGGTTCGGGACAGGGACTGAACACTGAAGCTTTCTTT. Translation gives CASSLGSGQGLNTEAFF.

The chain joins TRBV6-6 to TRBJ1-1; no reliable D call. Germline V CDR1 and CDR2: MNHNY, SVGAGI (reference sequence). Trimming took off 0 bases at V and 5 bases at J, with 16 bases between the two ends. The CDR3 is 16 amino acids. The CDR3 sequence is CASSYSPPEVGTEAFF. The CDR3 DNA is TGTGCCAGCAGTTACTCGCCGCCCGAGGTTGGAACTGAAGCTTTCTTT.

The rearrangement joins TRBV2 to TRBJ2-1; 9 positions match TRBD2. CDR3 length: 14 residues. Looked up from germline, CDR1 is SNHLY and CDR2 is FYNNEI. After removal of 7 bases from V and 8 bases from J, the junction contained 9 bases not matched to a gene. CDR3 in DNA: TGTGCCAGCATATTTCATAGCGGGAGTTATGAGCAGTTCTTC. This gives the protein CASIFHSGSYEQFF.

V usage is TRBV2 and J usage is TRBJ2-7; the D gene is possibly TRBD2 (6 bases). V was shortened by 7 bases and J by 3 bases, with 16 bases between the two germline ends. The CDR3 consists of 14 residues. Germline CDR1 is SNHLY and CDR2 is FYNNEI. The CDR3 nucleotides are TGTGCCAGCACCCGGAGGGAGACACACTACGAGCAGTACTTC. Encoded protein: CASTRRETHYEQYF.